Described below is a single T cell receptor (beta chain) sequence and its context. The antigen is not known. Assay used: immunoSEQ multiplex PCR; TCRdb lists only in-frame clones, some missing. The table shows about 410,000 clones, with approximately 90% occurring only once. Treatment of the sample: roughly 19 received Ad26.COV2.S at low or high dose, single or two shots; about 5 received placebo; per-sample allocation not given. Samples were taken on day 63 after the first vaccine or placebo injection. Donor was an adult aged 18-55 years in Boston. CDR1 and CDR2 (germline): SGHTA, FQGNSA. Trimming removed 5 bases at V and 2 bases at J, with 16 bases between. The CDR3 loop spans 15 amino acids. The entry originates in a study of Ad26.COV2.S vaccination and SARS-CoV-2 variants. About the study: Ad26.COV2.S, an intramuscular injection, was given once or twice 56 days apart.

Study-level findings and limits: The analyses of TCR breadth and depth may have understated the size of total T cell responses.

This chain uses TRBV7-2 with TRBJ2-7; no clear D gene. This sequence originates from a person aged 18-60 years who received the Ad26.COV2.S COVID-19 vaccine or a placebo. The source material was peripheral blood, sampled in a trial of Ad26.COV2.S vaccine versus placebo. This chain's CDR3 is CASSDRHAAPYEQYF. CDR3 DNA: TGTGCCAGCAGCGACCGACACGCGGCCCCCTACGAGCAGTACTTC.